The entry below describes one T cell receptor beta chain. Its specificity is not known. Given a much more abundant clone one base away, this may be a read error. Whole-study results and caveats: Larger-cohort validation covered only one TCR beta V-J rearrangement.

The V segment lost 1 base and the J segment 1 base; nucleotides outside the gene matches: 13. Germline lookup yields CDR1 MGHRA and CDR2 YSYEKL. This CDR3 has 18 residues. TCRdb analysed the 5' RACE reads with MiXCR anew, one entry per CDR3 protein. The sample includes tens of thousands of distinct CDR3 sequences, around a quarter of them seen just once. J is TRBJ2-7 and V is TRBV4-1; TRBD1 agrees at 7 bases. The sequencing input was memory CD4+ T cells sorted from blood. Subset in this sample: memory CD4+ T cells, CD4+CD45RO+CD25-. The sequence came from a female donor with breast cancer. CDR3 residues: CASSQVTGALLRSYEQYF. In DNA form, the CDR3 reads TGCGCCAGCAGCCAAGTTACAGGGGCCCTACTCAGGTCCTACGAGCAGTACTTC.